The rows below give T cell receptor beta chains drawn from one sample of a study of glioma-infiltrating T cells after dendritic cell vaccination. Profiled with immunoSEQ multiplex PCR; TCRdb holds only in-frame clones, not every one. This sample has some 90,000 clones, with around four fifths found just once. The starting material was blood, obtained after dendritic cell vaccination. Receptor source: a human donor with glioblastoma. Each CDR3 is given with its conserved first and last residue. Each record gives: clone size, V gene, J gene, CDR3 protein. Size values are once, few and many counts, or a class for expanded clones, and some rows have none.

clone size: NA; V gene: TRBV6-5; J gene: TRBJ1-4; CDR3 protein: CASRDRGGFEKLFF
clone size: once; V gene: TRBV6-1; J gene: TRBJ1-5; CDR3 protein: CASRAGQLGDQPQHF
clone size: once; V gene: TRBV19; J gene: TRBJ1-2; CDR3 protein: CASSMGQAANGYTF
clone size: NA; V gene: TRBV7-6; J gene: TRBJ2-3; CDR3 protein: CASSSLAGAPTDTQYF
clone size: NA; V gene: TRBV9; J gene: TRBJ2-7; CDR3 protein: CASSVGQYYEQYF
clone size: NA; V gene: TRBV14; J gene: TRBJ1-2; CDR3 protein: CASSQDHPGNYGYTF
clone size: NA; V gene: TRBV5-1; J gene: TRBJ2-2; CDR3 protein: CASGPGYNTGELFF
clone size: NA; V gene: TRBV4-1; J gene: TRBJ1-5; CDR3 protein: CASRRTGTGDNQPQHF
clone size: NA; V gene: TRBV2; J gene: TRBJ1-4; CDR3 protein: CASSDLGEKLFF
clone size: NA; V gene: TRBV6-1; J gene: TRBJ1-5; CDR3 protein: CASSEILGQGRSDNQPQHF
clone size: NA; V gene: TRBV21-1; J gene: TRBJ2-6; CDR3 protein: CASSKVGGLYSGANVLTF
clone size: few; V gene: TRBV5-8; J gene: TRBJ1-3; CDR3 protein: CASSSGTGTHSGNTIYF
clone size: once; V gene: TRBV19; J gene: TRBJ2-5; CDR3 protein: CASSSQGLETQYF
clone size: NA; V gene: TRBV6-5; J gene: TRBJ2-7; CDR3 protein: CASSRTAVNEQYF
clone size: NA; V gene: TRBV5-1; J gene: TRBJ2-1; CDR3 protein: CASSLGTVNEQFF
clone size: many; V gene: TRBV19; J gene: TRBJ1-4; CDR3 protein: CASSAKRQGIEKLFF
clone size: NA; V gene: TRBV2; J gene: TRBJ1-3; CDR3 protein: CASSRESSGNTIYF
clone size: NA; V gene: TRBV9; J gene: TRBJ2-3; CDR3 protein: CASSEWAAGGHDTQYF
clone size: NA; V gene: TRBV29-1; J gene: TRBJ2-1; CDR3 protein: CSANRDYNEQFF
clone size: NA; V gene: TRBV10-3; J gene: TRBJ1-2; CDR3 protein: CAISESGQGDYGYTF
clone size: NA; V gene: TRBV18; J gene: TRBJ2-1; CDR3 protein: CASSLWTSGRVYNEQFF
clone size: NA; V gene: TRBV2; J gene: TRBJ1-1; CDR3 protein: CASSDGTGGREAFF
clone size: NA; V gene: TRBV7-2; J gene: TRBJ2-6; CDR3 protein: CASLSSGANVLTF
clone size: NA; V gene: TRBV7-9; J gene: TRBJ2-7; CDR3 protein: CASSLIQGANYEQYF
clone size: NA; V gene: TRBV6-5; J gene: TRBJ1-2; CDR3 protein: CASSLGGGNLYGYTF
clone size: NA; V gene: TRBV2; J gene: TRBJ2-7; CDR3 protein: CASSAQGYSYEQYF
clone size: NA; V gene: TRBV7-2; J gene: TRBJ1-2; CDR3 protein: CASSQGQGGGYTF
clone size: NA; V gene: TRBV7-2; J gene: TRBJ2-7; CDR3 protein: CASIRVPGEQYF
clone size: NA; V gene: TRBV27; J gene: TRBJ2-7; CDR3 protein: CASSLDFSGYEQYF
clone size: NA; V gene: TRBV5-4; J gene: TRBJ1-6; CDR3 protein: CASNRGGISPLHF
clone size: NA; V gene: TRBV5-4; J gene: TRBJ2-5; CDR3 protein: CASSRTGSGQETQYF
clone size: NA; V gene: TRBV7-9; J gene: TRBJ2-3; CDR3 protein: CASSLLAGSLDTQYF
clone size: many; V gene: TRBV7-8; J gene: TRBJ1-5; CDR3 protein: CASSLGEYSNQPQHF
clone size: NA; V gene: TRBV19; J gene: TRBJ1-5; CDR3 protein: CATSKVAGPQPQHF
clone size: NA; V gene: TRBV28; J gene: TRBJ1-2; CDR3 protein: CASSPIDRSGYTF
clone size: NA; V gene: TRBV5-1; J gene: TRBJ1-5; CDR3 protein: CASSPGTGVNQPQHF
clone size: NA; V gene: TRBV5-1; J gene: TRBJ2-3; CDR3 protein: CASSPSGSSDTQYF
clone size: NA; V gene: TRBV4-1; J gene: TRBJ1-5; CDR3 protein: CASSHRVRNQPQHF
clone size: NA; V gene: TRBV7-3; J gene: TRBJ1-1; CDR3 protein: CASSLALGVSEAFF
clone size: NA; V gene: TRBV5-6; J gene: TRBJ2-1; CDR3 protein: CASSSPTGYNEQFF
clone size: NA; V gene: TRBV7-2; J gene: TRBJ2-7; CDR3 protein: CASSLDIPYEQYF
clone size: few; V gene: TRBV7-6; J gene: TRBJ2-1; CDR3 protein: CASSLGGLGSEQFF
clone size: NA; V gene: TRBV6-1; J gene: TRBJ2-7; CDR3 protein: CASSERDRGVYEQYF
clone size: NA; V gene: TRBV11-3; J gene: TRBJ2-3; CDR3 protein: CASSHDRDTDTQYF
clone size: NA; V gene: TRBV11-2; J gene: TRBJ1-2; CDR3 protein: CASSLEAGILGYTF
clone size: NA; V gene: TRBV6-5; J gene: TRBJ2-3; CDR3 protein: CASSWGTGEGTDTQYF
clone size: NA; V gene: TRBV7-9; J gene: TRBJ2-2; CDR3 protein: CASRTNTGELFF
clone size: NA; V gene: TRBV2; J gene: TRBJ2-1; CDR3 protein: CASSARPHTGYGSYNEQFF
clone size: NA; V gene: TRBV19; J gene: TRBJ1-2; CDR3 protein: CASSIDQFGLYGYTF
clone size: NA; V gene: TRBV29-1; J gene: TRBJ2-1; CDR3 protein: CSVEEGGNGANNEQFF
clone size: NA; V gene: TRBV4-1; J gene: TRBJ2-3; CDR3 protein: CASSQDGTRTDTQYF
clone size: NA; V gene: TRBV25-1; J gene: TRBJ1-1; CDR3 protein: CASSTLTPIRTEAFF
clone size: NA; V gene: TRBV29-1; J gene: TRBJ2-5; CDR3 protein: CSVDKTSGFRTQYF
clone size: NA; V gene: TRBV4-2; J gene: TRBJ1-1; CDR3 protein: CASSHPRQVEAFF
clone size: NA; V gene: TRBV30; J gene: TRBJ1-5; CDR3 protein: CAWSVQGPRPGQPQHF
clone size: once; V gene: TRBV19; J gene: TRBJ1-2; CDR3 protein: CASSITGIWDGYTF
clone size: NA; V gene: TRBV6-4; J gene: TRBJ2-1; CDR3 protein: CASSVQGGNEQFF